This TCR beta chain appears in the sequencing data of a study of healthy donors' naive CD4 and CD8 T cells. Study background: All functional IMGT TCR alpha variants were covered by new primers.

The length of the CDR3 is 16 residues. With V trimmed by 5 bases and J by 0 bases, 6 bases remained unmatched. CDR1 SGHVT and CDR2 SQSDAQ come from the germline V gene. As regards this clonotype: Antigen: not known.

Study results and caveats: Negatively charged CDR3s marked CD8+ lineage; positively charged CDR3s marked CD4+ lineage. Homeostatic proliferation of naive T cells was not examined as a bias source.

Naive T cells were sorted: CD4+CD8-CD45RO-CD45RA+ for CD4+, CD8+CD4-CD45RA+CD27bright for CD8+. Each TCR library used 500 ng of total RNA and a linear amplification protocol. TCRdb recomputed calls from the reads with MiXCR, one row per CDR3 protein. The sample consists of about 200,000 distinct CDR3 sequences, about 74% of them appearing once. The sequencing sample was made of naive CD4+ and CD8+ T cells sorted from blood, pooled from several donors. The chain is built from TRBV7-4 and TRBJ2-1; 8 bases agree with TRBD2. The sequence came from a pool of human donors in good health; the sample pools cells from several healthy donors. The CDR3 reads CASSRAGASSYNEQFF. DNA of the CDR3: TGTGCCAGCAGCCGAGCGGGGGCCAGCTCCTACAATGAGCAGTTCTTC.